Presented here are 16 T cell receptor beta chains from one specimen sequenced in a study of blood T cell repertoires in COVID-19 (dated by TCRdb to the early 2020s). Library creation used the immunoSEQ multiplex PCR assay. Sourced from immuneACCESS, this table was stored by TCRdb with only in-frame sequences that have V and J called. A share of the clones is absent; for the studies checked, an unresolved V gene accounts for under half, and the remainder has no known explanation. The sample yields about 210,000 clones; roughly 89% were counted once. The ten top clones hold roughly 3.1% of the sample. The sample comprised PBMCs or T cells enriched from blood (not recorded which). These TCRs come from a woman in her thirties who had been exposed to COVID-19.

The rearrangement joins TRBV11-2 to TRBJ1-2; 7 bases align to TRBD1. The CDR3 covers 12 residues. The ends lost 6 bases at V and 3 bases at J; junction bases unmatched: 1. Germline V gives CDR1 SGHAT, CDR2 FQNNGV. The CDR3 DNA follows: TGTGCCAGCAGGGGACAGTACTATGGCTACACCTTC. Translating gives CASRGQYYGYTF.

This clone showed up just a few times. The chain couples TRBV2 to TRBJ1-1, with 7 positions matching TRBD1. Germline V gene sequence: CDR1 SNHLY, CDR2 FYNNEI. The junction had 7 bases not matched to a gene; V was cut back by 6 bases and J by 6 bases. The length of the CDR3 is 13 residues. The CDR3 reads CASSDQGVAEAFF. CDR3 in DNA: TGTGCCAGCAGCGATCAGGGGGTGGCTGAAGCTTTCTTT.

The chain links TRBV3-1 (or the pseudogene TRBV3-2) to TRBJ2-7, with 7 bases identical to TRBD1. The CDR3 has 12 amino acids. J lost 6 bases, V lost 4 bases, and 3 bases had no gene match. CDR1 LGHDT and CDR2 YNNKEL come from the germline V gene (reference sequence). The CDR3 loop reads CASSLQGFEQYF. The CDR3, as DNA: TGTGCCAGCAGCCTACAGGGGTTCGAGCAGTACTTC.

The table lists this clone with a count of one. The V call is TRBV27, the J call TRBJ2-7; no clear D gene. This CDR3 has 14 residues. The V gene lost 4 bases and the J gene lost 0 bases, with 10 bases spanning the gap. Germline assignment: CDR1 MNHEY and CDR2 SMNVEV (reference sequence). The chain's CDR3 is CASSWSRSSYEQYF. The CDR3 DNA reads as TGTGCCAGCAGTTGGTCACGGAGCTCCTACGAGCAGTACTTC.

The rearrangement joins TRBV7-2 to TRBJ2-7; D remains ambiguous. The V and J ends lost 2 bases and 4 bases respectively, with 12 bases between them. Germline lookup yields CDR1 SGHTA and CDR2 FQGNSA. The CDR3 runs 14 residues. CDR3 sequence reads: CASSLPILPYEQYF. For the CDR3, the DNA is TGTGCCAGCAGCTTACCAATCCTACCTTACGAGCAGTACTTC.

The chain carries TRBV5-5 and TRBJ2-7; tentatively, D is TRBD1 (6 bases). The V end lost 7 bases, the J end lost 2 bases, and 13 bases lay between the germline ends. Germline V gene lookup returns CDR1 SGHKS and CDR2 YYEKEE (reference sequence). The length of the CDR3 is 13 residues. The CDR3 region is CASQGSYTYEQYF. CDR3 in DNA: TGTGCCAGCCAGGGGAGTTACACCTACGAGCAGTACTTC.

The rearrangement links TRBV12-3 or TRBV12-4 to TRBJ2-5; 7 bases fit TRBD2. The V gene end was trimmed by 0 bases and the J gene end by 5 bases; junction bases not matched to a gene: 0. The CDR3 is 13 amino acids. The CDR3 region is CASSLAGGETQYF. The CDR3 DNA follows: TGTGCCAGCAGTTTAGCGGGGGGGGAGACCCAGTACTTC.

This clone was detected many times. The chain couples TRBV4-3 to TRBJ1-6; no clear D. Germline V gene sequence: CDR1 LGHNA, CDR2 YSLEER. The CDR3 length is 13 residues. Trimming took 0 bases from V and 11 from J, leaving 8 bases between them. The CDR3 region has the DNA TGCGCCAGCAGCCAAGAACATTCAGCACCCCTCCACTTT. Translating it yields CASSQEHSAPLHF.

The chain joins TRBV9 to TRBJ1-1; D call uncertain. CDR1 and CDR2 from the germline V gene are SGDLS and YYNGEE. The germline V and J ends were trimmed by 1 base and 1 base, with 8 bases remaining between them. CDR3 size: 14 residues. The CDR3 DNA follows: TGTGCCAGCAGCGTAAGTCGGGGGAACACTGAAGCTTTCTTT. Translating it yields CASSVSRGNTEAFF.

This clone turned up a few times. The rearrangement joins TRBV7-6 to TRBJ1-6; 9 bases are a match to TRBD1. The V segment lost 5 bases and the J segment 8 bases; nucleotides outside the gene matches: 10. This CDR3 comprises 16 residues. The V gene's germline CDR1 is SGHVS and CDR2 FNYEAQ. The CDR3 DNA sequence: TGTGCCAGCAGCGAGGCGGTTAGGACAGGGGATTCACCCCTCCACTTT. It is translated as CASSEAVRTGDSPLHF.

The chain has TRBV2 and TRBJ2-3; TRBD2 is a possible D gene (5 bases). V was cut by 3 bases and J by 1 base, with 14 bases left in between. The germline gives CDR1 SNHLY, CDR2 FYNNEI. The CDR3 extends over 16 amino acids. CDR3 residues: CASSDFGESRTDTQYF. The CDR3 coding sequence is TGTGCCAGCAGTGATTTTGGGGAGTCCCGCACAGATACGCAGTATTTT.

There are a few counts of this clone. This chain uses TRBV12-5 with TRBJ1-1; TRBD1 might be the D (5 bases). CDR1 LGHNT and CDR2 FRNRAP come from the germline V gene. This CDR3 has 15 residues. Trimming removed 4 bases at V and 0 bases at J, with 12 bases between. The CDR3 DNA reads TGTGCTAGTGGTTCCCCCAGGGATGTGAACACTGAAGCTTTCTTT. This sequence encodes CASGSPRDVNTEAFF.

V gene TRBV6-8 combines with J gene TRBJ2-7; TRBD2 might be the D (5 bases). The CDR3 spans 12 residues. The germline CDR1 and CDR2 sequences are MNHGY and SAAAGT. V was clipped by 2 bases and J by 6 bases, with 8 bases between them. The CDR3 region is CASSYASPEQYF. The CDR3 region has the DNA TGTGCCAGCAGTTACGCTAGCCCCGAGCAGTACTTC.

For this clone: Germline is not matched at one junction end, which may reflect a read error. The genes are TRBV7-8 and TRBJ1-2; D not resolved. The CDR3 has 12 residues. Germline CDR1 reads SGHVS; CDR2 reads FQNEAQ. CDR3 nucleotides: TGTGCCAGCAGCCCACTAGGCAAGGCAGAAGGCTTC. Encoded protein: CASSPLGKAEGF.

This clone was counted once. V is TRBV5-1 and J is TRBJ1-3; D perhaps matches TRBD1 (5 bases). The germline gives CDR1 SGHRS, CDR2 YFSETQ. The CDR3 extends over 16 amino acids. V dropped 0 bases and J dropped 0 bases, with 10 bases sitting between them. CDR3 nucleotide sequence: TGCGCCAGCAGCTTGGAGGGACTGAGCTCTGGAAACACCATATATTTT. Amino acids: CASSLEGLSSGNTIYF.

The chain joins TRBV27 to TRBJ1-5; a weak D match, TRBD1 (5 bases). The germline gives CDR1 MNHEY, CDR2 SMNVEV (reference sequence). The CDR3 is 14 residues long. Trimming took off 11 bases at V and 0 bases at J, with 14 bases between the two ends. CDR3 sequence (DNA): TGTGCCGCAGGACAACTAAATAGCAATCAGCCCCAGCATTTT. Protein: CAAGQLNSNQPQHF.